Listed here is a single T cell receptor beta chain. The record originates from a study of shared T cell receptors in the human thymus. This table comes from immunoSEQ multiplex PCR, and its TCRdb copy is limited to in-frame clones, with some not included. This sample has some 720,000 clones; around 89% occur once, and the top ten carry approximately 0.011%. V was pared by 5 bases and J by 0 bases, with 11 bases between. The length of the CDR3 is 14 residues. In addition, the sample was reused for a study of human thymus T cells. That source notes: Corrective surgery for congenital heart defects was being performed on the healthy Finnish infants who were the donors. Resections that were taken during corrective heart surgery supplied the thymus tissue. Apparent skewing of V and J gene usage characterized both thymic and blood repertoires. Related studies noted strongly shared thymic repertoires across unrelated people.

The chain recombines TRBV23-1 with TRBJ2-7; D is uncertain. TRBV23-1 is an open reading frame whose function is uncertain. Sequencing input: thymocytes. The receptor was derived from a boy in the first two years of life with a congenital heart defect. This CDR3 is CASSSLFRSYEQYF. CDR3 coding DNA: TGCGCCAGCAGTTCCCTGTTTCGCTCCTACGAGCAGTACTTC.